This entry is about one TCR beta chain. Its antigen remains unknown. This specimen belongs to a study of fetal regulatory T cell absence and autoimmunity. As for the study in general: Without clinical diabetes, IPEX patients showed exocrine pancreas autoimmunity.

Study findings and constraints: Compared with cord blood, pancreas showed oligoclonal TCR enrichment, some clones over 95-fold.

TCRdb's copy holds only in-frame clones and misses some; the assay was immunoSEQ multiplex PCR. Altogether 85,000 to 100,000 clones are present, about two thirds being singletons, with the ten largest covering less than 2.5%. The length of the CDR3 is 14 residues. The V end lost 0 bases, the J end lost 5 bases, and 9 bases lay between the germline ends. CDR1 and CDR2 (germline): SGHRS, YFSETQ. The chain recombines TRBV5-1 with TRBJ2-1; D unresolved. The sequencing input was pancreas tissue. This receptor was obtained from a male donor with IPEX syndrome. This CDR3 reads CASSLGTLDNEQFF. The CDR3 region has the DNA TGCGCCAGCAGCTTGGGCACCCTAGACAATGAGCAGTTCTTC.